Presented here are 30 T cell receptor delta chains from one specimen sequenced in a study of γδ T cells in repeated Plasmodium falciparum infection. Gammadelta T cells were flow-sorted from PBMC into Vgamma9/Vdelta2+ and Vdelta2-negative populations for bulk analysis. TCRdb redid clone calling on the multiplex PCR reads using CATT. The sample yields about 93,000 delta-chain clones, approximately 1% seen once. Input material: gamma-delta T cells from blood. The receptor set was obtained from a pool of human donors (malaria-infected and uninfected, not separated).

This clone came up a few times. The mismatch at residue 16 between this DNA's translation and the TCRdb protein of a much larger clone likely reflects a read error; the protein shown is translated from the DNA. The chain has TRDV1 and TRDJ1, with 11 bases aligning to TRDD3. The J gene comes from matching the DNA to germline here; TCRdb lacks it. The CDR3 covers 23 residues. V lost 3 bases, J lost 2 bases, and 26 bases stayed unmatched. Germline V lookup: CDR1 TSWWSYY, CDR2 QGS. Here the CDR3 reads CALGDPHPFRQLGDRGKTDKLIF. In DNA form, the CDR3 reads TGTGCTCTTGGGGACCCTCACCCCTTCCGCCAACTGGGGGATAGGGGGAAAACCGATAAACTCATCTTT.

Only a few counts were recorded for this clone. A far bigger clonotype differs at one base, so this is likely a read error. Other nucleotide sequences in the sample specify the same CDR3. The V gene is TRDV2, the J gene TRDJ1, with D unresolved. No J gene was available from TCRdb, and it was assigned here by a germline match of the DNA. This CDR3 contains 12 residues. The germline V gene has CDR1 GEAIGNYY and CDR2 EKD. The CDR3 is CACDTGTDKLIF. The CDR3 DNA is TGCGCCTGTGACACCGGAACCGATAAACTCATCTTT.

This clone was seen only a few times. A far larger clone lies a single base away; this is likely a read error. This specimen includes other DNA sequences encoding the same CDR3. The CDR3, as DNA: TGTGCCTGTGACACATATCGGGAAGAAGAGGACATCCGGGGGTACACCGATAAACTCATCTTT. As protein: CACDTYREEEDIRGYTDKLIF. The rearrangement uses TRDV2 and TRDJ1; TRDD3 is a possible D gene (5 bases). TCRdb leaves out the J gene; it was filled in here by matching the DNA to germline. Germline loops: CDR1 GEAIGNYY, CDR2 EKD. V dropped 1 base and J dropped 0 bases, with 29 bases sitting between them. The CDR3 length is 21 residues.

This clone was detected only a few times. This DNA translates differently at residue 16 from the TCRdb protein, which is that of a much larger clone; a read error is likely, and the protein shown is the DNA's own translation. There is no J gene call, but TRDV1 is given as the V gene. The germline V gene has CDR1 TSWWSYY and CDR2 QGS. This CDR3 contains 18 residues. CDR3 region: CALGEIAQVVPHTDKFIF. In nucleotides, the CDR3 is TGTGCTCTTGGGGAAATTGCTCAAGTCGTCCCCCACACCGATAAATTCATCTTT.

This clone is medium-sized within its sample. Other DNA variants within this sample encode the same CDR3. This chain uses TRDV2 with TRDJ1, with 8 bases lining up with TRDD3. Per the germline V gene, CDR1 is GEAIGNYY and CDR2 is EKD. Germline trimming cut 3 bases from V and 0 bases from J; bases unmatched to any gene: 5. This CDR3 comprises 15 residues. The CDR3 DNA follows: TGTGCCTGTGACCCACTACTGGGGGACACCGATAAACTCATCTTT. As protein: CACDPLLGDTDKLIF.

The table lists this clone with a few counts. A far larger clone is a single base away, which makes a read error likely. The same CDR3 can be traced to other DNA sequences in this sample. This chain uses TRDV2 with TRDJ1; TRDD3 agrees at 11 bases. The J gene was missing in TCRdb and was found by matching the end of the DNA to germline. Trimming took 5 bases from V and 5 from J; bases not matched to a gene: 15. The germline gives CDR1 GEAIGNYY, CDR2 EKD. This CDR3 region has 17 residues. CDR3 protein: CACVRNYWGIVQDKLIF. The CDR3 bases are TGTGCCTGTGTTCGAAACTACTGGGGGATAGTTCAGGATAAACTCATCTTT.

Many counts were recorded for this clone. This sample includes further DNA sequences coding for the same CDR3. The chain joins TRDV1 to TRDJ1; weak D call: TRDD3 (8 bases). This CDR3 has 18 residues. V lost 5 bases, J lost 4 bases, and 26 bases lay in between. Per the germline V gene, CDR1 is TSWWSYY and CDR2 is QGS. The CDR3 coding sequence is TGTGCTCTTGGGAAGGCCTTCCTCCGTACTGGGGGTTTCGATAAACTCATCTTT. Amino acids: CALGKAFLRTGGFDKLIF.

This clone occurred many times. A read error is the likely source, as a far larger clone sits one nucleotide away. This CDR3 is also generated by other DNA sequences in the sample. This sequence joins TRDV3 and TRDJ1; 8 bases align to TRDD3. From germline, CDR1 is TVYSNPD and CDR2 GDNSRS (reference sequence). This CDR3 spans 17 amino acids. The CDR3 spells CAFIKLPLQTLTGGLIF. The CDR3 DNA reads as TGCGCCTTTATAAAACTCCCCTTACAAACCCTTACTGGGGGACTCATCTTT.

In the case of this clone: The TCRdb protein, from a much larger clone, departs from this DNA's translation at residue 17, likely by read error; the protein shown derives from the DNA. The CDR3 DNA reads TGTGCCTGTGACAACTCCTACGCGGCTGCCCATAAAGACACCGATAAACCCATCTTT. It is translated as CACDNSYAAAHKDTDKPIF. No J gene call was made, and the V gene is TRDV2; the D call of TRDD3 is as the table states it, not checked on the DNA. The CDR3 has 19 amino acids. Germline assignment: CDR1 GEAIGNYY and CDR2 EKD.

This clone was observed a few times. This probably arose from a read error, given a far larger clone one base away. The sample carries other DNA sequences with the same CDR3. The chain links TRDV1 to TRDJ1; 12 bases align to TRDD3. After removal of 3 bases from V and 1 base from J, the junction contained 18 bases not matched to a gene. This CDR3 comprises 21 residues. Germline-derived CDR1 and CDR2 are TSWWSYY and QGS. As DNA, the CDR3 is TGTGCTCTTGGGGAGCTCTACCTCTCCTTACTGGGGGATACTTTCACCGATAAACTCATCTTT. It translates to CALGELYLSLLGDTFTDKLIF.

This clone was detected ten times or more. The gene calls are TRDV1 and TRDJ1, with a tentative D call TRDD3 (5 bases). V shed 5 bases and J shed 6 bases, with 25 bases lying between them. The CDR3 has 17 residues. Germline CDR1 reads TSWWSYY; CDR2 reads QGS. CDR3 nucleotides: TGTGCTCTTGGGCTCCGAGGGGAGCGGGGCACACCGTATAAACTCATCTTT. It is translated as CALGLRGERGTPYKLIF.

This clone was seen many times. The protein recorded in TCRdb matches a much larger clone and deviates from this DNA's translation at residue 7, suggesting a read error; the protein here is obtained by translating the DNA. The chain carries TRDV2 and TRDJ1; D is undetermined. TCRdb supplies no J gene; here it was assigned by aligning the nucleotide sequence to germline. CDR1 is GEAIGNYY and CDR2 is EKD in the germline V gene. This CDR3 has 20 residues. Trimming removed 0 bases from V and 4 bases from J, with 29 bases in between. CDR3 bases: TGTGCCTGTGACACCATCCGGGCCAGCCCCCAAAACTACTACGGCGATAAACTCATCTTT. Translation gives CACDTIRASPQNYYGDKLIF.

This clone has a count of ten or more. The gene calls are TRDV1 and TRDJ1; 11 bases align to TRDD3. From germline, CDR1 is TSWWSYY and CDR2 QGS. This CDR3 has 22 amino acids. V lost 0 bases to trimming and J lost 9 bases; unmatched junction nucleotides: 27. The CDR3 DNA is TGTGCTCTTGGGGAACTTTATCAGCTCCCTTCCCCAATTGGGGGATACGAGGCCGAACTCATCTTT. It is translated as CALGELYQLPSPIGGYEAELIF.

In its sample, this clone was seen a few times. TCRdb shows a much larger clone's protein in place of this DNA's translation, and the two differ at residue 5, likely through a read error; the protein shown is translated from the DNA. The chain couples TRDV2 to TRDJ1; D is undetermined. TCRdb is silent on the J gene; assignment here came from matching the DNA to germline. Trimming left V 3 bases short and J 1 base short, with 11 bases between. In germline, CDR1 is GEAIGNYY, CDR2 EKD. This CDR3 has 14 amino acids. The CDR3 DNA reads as TGTGCCTGTGACGCCCGGGGCCCCACCGATAAACTCATCTTT. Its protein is CACDARGPTDKLIF.

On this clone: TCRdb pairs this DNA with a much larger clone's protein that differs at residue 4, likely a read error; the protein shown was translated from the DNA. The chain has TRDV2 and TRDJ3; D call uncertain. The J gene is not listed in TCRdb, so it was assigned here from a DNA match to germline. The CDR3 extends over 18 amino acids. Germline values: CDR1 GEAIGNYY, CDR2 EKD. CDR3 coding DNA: TGTGCCTGTAACACGGGTACTGCAAGCTCCTGGGACACCCGACAGATGTTTTTC. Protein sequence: CACNTGTASSWDTRQMFF.

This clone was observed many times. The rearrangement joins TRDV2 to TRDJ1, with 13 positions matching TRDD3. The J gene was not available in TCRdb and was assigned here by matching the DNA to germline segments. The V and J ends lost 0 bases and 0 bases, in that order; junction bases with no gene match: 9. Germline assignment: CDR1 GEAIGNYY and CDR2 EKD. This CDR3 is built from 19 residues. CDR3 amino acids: CACDTVTGGYAQYTDKLIF. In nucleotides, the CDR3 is TGTGCCTGTGACACCGTGACTGGGGGATACGCGCAATACACCGATAAACTCATCTTT.

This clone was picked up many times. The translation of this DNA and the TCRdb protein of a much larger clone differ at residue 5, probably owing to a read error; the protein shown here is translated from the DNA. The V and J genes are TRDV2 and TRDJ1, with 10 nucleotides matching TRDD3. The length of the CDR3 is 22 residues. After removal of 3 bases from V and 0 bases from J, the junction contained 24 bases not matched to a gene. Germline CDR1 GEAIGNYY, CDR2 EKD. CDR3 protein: CACDAGQYWGIPSLRYTDKLIF. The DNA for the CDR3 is TGTGCCTGTGACGCCGGACAATACTGGGGGATCCCTTCCCTCCGATACACCGATAAACTCATCTTT.

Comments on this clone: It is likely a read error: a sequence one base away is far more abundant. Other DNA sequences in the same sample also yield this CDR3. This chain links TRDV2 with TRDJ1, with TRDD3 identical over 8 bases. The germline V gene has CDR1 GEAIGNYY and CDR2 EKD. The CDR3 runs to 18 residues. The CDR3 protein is CACDTGLGIRGGTDKLIF. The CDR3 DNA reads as TGTGCCTGTGATACGGGTTTAGGGATACGCGGCGGAACCGATAAGCTCATCTTT.

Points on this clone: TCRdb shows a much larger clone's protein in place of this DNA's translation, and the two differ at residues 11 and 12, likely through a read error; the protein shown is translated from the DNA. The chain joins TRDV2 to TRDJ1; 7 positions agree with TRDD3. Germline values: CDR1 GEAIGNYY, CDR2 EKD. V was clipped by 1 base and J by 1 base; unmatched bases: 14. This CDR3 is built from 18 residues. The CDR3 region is CACDTVKSGGFATDKLIF. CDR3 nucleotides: TGTGCCTGTGACACTGTAAAATCCGGGGGATTCGCCACCGATAAACTCATCTTT.

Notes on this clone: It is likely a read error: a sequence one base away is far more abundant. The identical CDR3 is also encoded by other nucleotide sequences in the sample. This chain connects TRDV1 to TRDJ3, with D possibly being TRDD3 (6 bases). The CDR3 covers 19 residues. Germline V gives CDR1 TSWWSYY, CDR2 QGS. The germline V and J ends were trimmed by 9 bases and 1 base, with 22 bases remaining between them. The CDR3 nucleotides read TGTGCTCTCGAGCCTTCACTCGGGGGGACATCCTGGGACACCCGACAGATGTTTTTC. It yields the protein CALEPSLGGTSWDTRQMFF.

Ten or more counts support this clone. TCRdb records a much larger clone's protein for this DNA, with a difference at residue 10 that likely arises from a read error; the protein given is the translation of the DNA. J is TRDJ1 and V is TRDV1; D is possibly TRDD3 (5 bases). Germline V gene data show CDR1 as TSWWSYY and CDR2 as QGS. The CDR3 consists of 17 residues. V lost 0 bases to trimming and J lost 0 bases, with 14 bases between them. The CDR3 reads CALGELVGSPYTDKLIF. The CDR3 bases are TGTGCTCTTGGGGAACTAGTGGGGAGCCCTTACACCGATAAACTCATCTTT.

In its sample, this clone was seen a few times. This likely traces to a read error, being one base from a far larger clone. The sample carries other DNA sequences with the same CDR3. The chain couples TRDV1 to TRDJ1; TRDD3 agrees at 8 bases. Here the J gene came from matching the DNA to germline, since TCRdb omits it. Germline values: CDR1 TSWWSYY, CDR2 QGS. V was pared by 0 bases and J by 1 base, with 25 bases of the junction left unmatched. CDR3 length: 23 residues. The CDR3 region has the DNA TGTGCTCTTGGGGAACTCTCCCTCCCTATAATGCCTACTGGGGGGTATATCACCGATAAACTCATCTTT. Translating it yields CALGELSLPIMPTGGYITDKLIF.

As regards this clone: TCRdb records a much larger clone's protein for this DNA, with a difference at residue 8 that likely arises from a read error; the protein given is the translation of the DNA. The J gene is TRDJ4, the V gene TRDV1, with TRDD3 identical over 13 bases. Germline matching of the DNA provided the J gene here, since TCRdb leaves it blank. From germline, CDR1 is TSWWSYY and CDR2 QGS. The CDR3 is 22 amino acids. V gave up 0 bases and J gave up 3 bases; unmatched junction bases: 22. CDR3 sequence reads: CALGELLRHHAVLGDTPGPLIF. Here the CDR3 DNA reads TGTGCTCTTGGGGAACTATTACGCCACCACGCTGTACTGGGGGATACGCCGGGACCCCTGATCTTT.

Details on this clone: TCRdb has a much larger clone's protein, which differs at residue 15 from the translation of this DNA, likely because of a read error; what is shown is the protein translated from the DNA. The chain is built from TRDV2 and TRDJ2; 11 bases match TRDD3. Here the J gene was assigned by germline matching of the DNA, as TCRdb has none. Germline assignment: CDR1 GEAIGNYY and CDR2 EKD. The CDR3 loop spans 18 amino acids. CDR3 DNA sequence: TGTGCCTGTGACACGAAGTGGGGGATACGGGGTTTGACAGCAAAACTCTTCTTT. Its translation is CACDTKWGIRGLTAKLFF.

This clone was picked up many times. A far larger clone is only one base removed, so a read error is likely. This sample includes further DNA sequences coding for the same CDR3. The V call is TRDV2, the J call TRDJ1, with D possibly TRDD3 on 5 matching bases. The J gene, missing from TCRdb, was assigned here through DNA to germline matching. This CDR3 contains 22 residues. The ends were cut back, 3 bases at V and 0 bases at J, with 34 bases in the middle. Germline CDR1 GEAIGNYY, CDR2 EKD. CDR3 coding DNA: TGTGCCTGTGACCCCATTTTGGCCGGGGACCCTAGTAGGGTCTTCGACACCGATAAACTCATCTTT. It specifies CACDPILAGDPSRVFDTDKLIF.

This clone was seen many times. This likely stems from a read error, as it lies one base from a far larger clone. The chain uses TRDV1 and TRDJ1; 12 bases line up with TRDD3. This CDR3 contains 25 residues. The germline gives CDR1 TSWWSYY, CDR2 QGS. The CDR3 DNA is TGTGCTCTTGGGGAGTTCCAGAGGGGGCCTTCCGAAAAAAACTGGGGGATACCTTCCAACAGTAAACCCATCTTT. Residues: CALGEFQRGPSEKNWGIPSNSKPIF.

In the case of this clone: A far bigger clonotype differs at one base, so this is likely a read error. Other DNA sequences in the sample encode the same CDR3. The DNA of the CDR3 is TGTGCCTGTGACACCCTCACCCGAGGGACTCTCGATAAACTCATCTTT. As protein: CACDTLTRGTLDKLIF. V and J are TRDV2 and TRDJ1; D not certain. Because TCRdb records no J gene, it was assigned here through a match of the DNA to germline. Germline CDR1 reads GEAIGNYY; CDR2 reads EKD. The CDR3 loop spans 16 amino acids. V dropped 0 bases and J dropped 4 bases, with 17 bases sitting between them.

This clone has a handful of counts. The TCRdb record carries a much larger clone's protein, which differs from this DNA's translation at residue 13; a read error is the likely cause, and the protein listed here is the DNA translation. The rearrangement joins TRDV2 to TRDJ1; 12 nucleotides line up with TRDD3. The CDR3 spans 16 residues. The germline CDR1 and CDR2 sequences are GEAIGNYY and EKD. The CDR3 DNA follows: TGTGCCTGTGACTCCTTACTGGGGGATACAGACGATAGACTCATCTTT. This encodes CACDSLLGDTDDRLIF.

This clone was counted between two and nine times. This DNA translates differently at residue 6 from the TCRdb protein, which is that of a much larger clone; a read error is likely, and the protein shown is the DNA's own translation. The chain's CDR3 is CACDTTGDTHKLIF. In nucleotides, the CDR3 is TGTGCCTGTGACACAACGGGGGATACGCATAAACTCATCTTT. This chain joins TRDV2 and TRDJ1, with 10 positions matching TRDD3. TCRdb does not report a J gene; here it was assigned by matching the DNA to germline references. The CDR3 spans 14 residues. Trimming cost V 1 base and J 6 bases; bases outside gene matches: 4. Germline V gene lookup returns CDR1 GEAIGNYY and CDR2 EKD.

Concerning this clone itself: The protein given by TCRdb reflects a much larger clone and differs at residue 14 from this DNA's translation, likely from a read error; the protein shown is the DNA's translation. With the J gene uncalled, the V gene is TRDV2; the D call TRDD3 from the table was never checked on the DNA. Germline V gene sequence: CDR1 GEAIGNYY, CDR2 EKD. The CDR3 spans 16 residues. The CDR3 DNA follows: TGTGCCTGTGACACCGCTACTGGGGGCTCTCTCGATAAACACATCTTT. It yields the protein CACDTATGGSLDKHIF.